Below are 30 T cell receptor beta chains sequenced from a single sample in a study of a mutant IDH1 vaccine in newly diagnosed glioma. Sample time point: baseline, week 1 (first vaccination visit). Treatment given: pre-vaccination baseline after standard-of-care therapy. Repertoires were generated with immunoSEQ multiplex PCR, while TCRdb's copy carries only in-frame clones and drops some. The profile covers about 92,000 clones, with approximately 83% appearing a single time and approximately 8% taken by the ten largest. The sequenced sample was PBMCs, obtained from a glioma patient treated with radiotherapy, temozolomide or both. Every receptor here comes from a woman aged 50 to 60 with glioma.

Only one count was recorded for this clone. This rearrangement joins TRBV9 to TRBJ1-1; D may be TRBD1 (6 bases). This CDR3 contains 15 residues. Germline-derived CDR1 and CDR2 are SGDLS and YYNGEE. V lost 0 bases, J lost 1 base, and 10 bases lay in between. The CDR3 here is CASSVDGRGNTEAFF. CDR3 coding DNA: TGTGCCAGCAGCGTAGACGGCAGGGGGAACACTGAAGCTTTCTTT.

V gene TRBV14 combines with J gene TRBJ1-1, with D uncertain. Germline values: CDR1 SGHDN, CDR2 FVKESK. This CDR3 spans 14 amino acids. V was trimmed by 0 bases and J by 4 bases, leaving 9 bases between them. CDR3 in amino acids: CASSQDQRITEAFF. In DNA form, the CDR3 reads TGTGCCAGCAGCCAAGATCAGAGAATCACTGAAGCTTTCTTT.

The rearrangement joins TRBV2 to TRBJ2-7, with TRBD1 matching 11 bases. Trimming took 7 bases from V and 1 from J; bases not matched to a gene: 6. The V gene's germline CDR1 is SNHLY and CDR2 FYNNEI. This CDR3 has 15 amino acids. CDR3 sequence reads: CASTVGQGGSYEQYF. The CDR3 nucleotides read TGTGCCAGCACTGTGGGACAGGGGGGATCCTACGAGCAGTACTTC.

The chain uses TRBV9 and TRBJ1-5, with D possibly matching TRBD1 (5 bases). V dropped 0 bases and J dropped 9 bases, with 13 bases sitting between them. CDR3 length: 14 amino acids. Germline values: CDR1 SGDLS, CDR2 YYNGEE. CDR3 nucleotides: TGTGCCAGCAGCGTAGGTGGGGGAACGACGCCCCAGCATTTT. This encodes CASSVGGGTTPQHF.

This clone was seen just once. CDR3 residues: CASSHNTNTGELFF. CDR3 bases: TGCGCCAGCAGCCATAATACCAACACCGGGGAGCTGTTTTTT. The V and J genes are TRBV4-3 and TRBJ2-2; D remains unclear. Germline values: CDR1 LGHNA, CDR2 YSLEER. V was cut by 3 bases and J by 2 bases, with 7 bases left in between. The CDR3 is 14 residues long.

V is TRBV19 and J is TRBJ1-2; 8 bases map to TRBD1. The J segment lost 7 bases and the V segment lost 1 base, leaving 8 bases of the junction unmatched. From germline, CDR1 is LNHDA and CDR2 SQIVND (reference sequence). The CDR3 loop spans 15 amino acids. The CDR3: CASSIVLGQARGYTF. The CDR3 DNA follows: TGTGCCAGTAGTATAGTTTTGGGACAGGCGCGTGGCTACACCTTC.

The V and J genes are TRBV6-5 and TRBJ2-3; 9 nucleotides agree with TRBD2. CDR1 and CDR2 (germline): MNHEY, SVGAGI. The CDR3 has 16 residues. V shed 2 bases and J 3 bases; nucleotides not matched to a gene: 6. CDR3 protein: CASSYDGGGATDTQYF. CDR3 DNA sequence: TGTGCCAGCAGTTACGATGGCGGGGGGGCAACAGATACGCAGTATTTT.

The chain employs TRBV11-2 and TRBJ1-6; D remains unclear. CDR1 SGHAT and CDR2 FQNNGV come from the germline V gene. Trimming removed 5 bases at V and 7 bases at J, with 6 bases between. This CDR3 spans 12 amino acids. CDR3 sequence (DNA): TGTGCCAGCAGCCTCGGGAATTCACCCCTCCACTTT. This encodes CASSLGNSPLHF.

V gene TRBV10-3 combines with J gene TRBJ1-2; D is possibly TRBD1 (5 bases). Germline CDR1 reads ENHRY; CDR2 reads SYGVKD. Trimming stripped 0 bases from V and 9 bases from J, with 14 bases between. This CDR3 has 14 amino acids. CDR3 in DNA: TGTGCCATCAGTGAGTCCATGGTCAGGGATCGCTACACCTTC. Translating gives CAISESMVRDRYTF.

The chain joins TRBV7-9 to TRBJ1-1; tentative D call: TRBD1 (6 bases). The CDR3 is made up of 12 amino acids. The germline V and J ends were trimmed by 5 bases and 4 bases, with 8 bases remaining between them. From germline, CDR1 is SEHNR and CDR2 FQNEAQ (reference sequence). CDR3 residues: CASSQGGTEAFF. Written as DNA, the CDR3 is TGTGCCAGCAGCCAAGGGGGCACTGAAGCTTTCTTT.

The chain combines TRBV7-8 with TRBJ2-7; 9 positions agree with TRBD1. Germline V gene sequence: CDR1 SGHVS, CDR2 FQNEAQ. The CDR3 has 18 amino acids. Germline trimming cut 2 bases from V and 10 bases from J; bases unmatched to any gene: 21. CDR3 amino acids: CASSLRGQGKAKLFGQYF. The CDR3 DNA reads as TGTGCCAGCAGCTTAAGGGGACAGGGCAAAGCAAAGCTTTTTGGTCAGTACTTC. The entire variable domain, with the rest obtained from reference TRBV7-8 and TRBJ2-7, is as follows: GAGVSQSPRYKVAKRGQDVALRCDPISGHVSLFWYQQALGQGPEFLTYFQNEAQLDKSGLPSDRFFAERPEGSVSTLKIQRTQQEDSAVYLCASSLRGQGKAKLFGQYFGPGTRLTVT.

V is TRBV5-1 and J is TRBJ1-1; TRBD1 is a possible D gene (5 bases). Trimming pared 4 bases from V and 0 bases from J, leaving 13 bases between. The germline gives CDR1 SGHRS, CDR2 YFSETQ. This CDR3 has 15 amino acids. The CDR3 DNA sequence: TGCGCCAGCAGCCGCTGGGGGGAGGTGAACACTGAAGCTTTCTTT. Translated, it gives CASSRWGEVNTEAFF.

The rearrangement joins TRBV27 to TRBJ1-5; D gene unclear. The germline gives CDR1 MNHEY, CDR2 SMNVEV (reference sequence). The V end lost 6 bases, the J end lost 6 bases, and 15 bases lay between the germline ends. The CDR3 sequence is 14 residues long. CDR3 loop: CASRLKPAGQPQHF. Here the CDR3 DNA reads TGTGCCAGCAGGCTCAAACCCGCGGGTCAGCCCCAGCATTTT.

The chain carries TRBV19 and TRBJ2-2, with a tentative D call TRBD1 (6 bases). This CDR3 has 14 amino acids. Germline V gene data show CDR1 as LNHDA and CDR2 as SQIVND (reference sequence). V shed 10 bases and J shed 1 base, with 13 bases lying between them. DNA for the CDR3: TGTGCCACCAACACGGACAGGAACACCGGGGAGCTGTTTTTT. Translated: CATNTDRNTGELFF.

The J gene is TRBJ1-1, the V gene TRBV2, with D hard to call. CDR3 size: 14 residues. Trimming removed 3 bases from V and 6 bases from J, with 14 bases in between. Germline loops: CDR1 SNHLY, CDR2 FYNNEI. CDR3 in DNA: TGTGCCAGCAGTGACCCTCATACCGCCGCTGAAGCTTTCTTT. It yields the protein CASSDPHTAAEAFF.

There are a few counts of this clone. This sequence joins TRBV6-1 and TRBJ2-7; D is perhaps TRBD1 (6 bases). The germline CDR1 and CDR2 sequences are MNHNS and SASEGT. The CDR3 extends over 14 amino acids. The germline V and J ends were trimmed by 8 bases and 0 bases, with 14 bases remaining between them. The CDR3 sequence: CASWGLGASYEQYF. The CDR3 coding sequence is TGTGCCAGCTGGGGGCTCGGCGCCTCCTACGAGCAGTACTTC.

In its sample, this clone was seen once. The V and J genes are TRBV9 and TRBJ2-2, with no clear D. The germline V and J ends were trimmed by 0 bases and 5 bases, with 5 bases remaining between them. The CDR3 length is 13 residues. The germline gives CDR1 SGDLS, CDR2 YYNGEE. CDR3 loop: CASSVGQTGELFF. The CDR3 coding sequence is TGTGCCAGCAGCGTAGGGCAGACCGGGGAGCTGTTTTTT.

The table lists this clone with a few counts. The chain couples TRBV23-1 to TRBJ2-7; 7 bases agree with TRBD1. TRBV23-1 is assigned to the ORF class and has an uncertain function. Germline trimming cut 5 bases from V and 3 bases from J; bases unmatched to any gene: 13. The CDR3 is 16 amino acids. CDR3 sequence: CASSDREPWPVYEQYF. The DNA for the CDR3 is TGCGCCAGCAGTGACAGGGAACCATGGCCTGTCTACGAGCAGTACTTC.

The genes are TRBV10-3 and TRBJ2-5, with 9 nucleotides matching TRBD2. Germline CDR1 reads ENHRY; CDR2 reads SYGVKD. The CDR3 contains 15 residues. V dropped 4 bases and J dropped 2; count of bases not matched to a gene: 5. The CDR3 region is CAISVLAGPQETQYF. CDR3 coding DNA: TGTGCCATCAGTGTCCTAGCGGGGCCACAAGAGACCCAGTACTTC.

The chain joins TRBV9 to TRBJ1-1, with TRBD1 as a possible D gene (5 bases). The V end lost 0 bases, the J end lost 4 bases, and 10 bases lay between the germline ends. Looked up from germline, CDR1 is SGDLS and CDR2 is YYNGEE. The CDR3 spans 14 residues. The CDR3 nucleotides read TGTGCCAGCAGCGTAGGGGAGAGGGGCACTGAAGCTTTCTTT. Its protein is CASSVGERGTEAFF.

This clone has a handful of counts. The CDR3: CASSPPTYSRTEAFF. The CDR3 DNA is TGTGCCAGCTCACCACCCACATACTCCCGAACTGAAGCTTTCTTT. The chain carries TRBV18 and TRBJ1-1; D remains ambiguous. The V end was cut by 0 bases, the J end by 5 bases, with 13 bases between. This CDR3 region has 15 residues. Germline lookup yields CDR1 KGHSH and CDR2 LQKENI.

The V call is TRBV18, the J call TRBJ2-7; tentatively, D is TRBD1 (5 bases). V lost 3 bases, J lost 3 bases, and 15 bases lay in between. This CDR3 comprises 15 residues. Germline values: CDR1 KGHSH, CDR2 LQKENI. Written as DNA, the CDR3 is TGTGCCAGCTCACCGCGACAGCTCCGAGGCTACGAGCAGTACTTC. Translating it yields CASSPRQLRGYEQYF. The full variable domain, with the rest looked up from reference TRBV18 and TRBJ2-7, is NAGVMQNPRHLVRRRGQEARLRCSPMKGHSHVYWYRQLPEEGLKFMVYLQKENIIDESGMPKERFSAEFPKEGPSILRIQQVVRGDSAAYFCASSPRQLRGYEQYFGPGTRLTVT.

CDR3: CASSLRDRGYEQYF. The DNA of the CDR3 is TGTGCCAGCAGCCTCCGGGACAGGGGATACGAGCAGTACTTC. The gene calls are TRBV5-8 and TRBJ2-7; 10 bases match TRBD1. Per germline, CDR1 SGHTS and CDR2 YDEGEE. Losses at the gene ends were 4 bases for V and 4 bases for J; bases not matched to a gene: 5. The CDR3 covers 14 residues.

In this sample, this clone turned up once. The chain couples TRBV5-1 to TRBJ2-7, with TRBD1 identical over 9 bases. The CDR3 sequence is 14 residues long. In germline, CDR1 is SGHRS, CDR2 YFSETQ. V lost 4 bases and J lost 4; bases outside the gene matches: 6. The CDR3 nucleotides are TGCGCCAGCAGCCCCACAGGGGGCGCTTACGAGCAGTACTTC. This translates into CASSPTGGAYEQYF.

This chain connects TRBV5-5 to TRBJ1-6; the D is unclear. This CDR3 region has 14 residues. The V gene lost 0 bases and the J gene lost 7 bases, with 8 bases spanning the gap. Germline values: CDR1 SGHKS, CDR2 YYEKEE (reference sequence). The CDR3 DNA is TGTGCCAGCAGCTTGGGTATAAGCAATTCACCCCTCCACTTT. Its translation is CASSLGISNSPLHF.

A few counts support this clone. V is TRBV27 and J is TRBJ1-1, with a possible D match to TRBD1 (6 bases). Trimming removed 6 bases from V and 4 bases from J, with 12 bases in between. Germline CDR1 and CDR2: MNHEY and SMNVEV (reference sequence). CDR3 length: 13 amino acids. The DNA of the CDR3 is TGTGCCAGCAGCGAGCGAGGGGGCACTGAAGCTTTCTTT. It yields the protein CASSERGGTEAFF.

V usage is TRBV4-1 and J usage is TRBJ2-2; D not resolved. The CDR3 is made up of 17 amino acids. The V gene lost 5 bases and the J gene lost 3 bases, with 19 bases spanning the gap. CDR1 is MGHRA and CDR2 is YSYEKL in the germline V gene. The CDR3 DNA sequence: TGCGCCAGCAGCAAGGGCGCCGGACGATGGGACACCGGGGAGCTGTTTTTT. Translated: CASSKGAGRWDTGELFF.

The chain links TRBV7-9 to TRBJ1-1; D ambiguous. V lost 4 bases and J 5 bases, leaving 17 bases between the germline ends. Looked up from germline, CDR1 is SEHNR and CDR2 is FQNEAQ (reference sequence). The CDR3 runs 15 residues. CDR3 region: CASSSLSSGSTEAFF. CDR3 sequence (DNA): TGTGCCAGCAGCTCGTTGTCGAGCGGTTCGACTGAAGCTTTCTTT.

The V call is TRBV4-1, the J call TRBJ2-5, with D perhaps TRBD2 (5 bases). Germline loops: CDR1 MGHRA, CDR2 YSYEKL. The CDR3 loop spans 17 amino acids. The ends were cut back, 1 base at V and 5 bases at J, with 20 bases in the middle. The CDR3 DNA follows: TGCGCCAGCAGCCAAGCTCCTGTCGTCGGGGTAGGGGAGACCCAGTACTTC. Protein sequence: CASSQAPVVGVGETQYF.

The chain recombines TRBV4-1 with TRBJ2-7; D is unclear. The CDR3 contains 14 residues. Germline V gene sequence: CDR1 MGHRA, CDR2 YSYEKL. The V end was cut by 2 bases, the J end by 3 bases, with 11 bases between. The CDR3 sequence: CASSQRATNYEQYF. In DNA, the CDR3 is TGCGCCAGCAGCCAAAGGGCCACTAACTACGAGCAGTACTTC.